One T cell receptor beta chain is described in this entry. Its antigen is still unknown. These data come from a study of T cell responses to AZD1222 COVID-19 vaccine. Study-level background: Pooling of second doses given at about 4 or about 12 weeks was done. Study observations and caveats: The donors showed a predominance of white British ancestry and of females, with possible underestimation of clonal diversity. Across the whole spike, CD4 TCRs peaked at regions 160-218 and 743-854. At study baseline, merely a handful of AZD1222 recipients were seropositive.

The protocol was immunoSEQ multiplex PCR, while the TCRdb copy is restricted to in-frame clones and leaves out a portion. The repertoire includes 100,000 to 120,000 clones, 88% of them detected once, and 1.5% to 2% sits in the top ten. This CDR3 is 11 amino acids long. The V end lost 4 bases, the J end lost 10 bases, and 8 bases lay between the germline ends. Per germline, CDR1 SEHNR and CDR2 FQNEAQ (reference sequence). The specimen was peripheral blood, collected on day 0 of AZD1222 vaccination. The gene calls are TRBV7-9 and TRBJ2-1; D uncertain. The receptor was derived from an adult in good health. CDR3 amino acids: CASSSGPEQFF. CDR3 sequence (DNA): TGTGCCAGCAGCTCAGGACCGGAGCAGTTCTTC.